A selection of T cell receptor beta chains follows, all from one sample in a study of T cell responses to AZD1222 COVID-19 vaccine. Method: immunoSEQ multiplex PCR; TCRdb's copy keeps in-frame clones and lacks some. The sample holds around 140,000 clones; more than 90% are singletons and the top ten take about 1.9%. This sample comprised peripheral blood, obtained 28 days after the second AZD1222 dose. The receptor set was obtained from an adult who received the AZD1222 COVID-19 vaccine. CDR3s include the opening cysteine and the closing phenylalanine or tryptophan. Fields, in order: clone size, D gene, J gene, V gene, CDR3 protein, CDR3 DNA. The D gene is left open where the match is weak. The listing skips clone size in some rows; elsewhere it reads once, few, many or a size class.

.	.	TRBJ1-4	TRBV11-2	CASSFRRESGKLFF	TGTGCCAGCAGCTTTCGCAGGGAGTCTGGAAAACTGTTTTTT
.	.	TRBJ2-2	TRBV5-5	CASSLQGSNTGELFF	TGTGCCAGCAGCTTGCAGGGCTCGAACACCGGGGAGCTGTTTTTT
.	TRBD1	TRBJ1-1	TRBV5-1	CASSLTPGQGGTEAFF	TGCGCCAGCAGCTTGACGCCTGGACAGGGAGGTACTGAAGCTTTCTTT
.	.	TRBJ1-3	TRBV10-3	CAISQGPENTIYF	TGTGCCATCAGCCAGGGCCCTGAAAACACCATATATTTT
.	.	TRBJ1-2	TRBV7-9	CASSALGSGNGYTF	TGTGCCAGCAGCGCACTAGGGTCGGGGAATGGCTACACCTTC
.	TRBD1	TRBJ2-7	TRBV5-6	CASSIGTGDYEQYF	TGTGCCAGCAGCATAGGGACAGGGGACTACGAGCAGTACTTC
.	TRBD1	TRBJ2-7	TRBV12-3/TRBV12-4	CASSRGPYEQYF	TGTGCCAGCAGTAGGGGGCCCTACGAGCAGTACTTC
.	.	TRBJ2-3	TRBV6-1	CASSETGGGTDTQYF	TGTGCCAGCAGTGAAACAGGGGGGGGCACAGATACGCAGTATTTT
.	.	TRBJ1-2	TRBV6-5	CASRVMGGAGGYTF	TGTGCCAGCAGGGTCATGGGGGGCGCGGGTGGCTACACCTTC
.	.	TRBJ2-1	TRBV5-4	CASSLDQASYNEQFF	TGTGCCAGCAGCTTGGATCAAGCGTCCTACAATGAGCAGTTCTTC
.	.	TRBJ1-1	TRBV3-1/TRBV3-2	CASSQVRSSVPFLAFF	TGTGCCAGCAGCCAAGTTCGGAGCTCCGTCCCGTTCCTAGCTTTCTTT
.	.	TRBJ1-2	TRBV20-1	CSAERGYTF	TGCAGTGCTGAGAGAGGCTACACCTTC
.	TRBD2	TRBJ2-2	TRBV28	CASSAHSGSNTGELFF	TGTGCCAGCAGTGCCCATAGCGGGAGCAACACCGGGGAGCTGTTTTTT
.	.	TRBJ1-1	TRBV6-4	CASSAQQGTEAFF	TGTGCCAGCAGTGCTCAGCAGGGAACTGAAGCTTTCTTT
.	.	TRBJ1-6	TRBV2	CASSEIPRGSPLHF	TGTGCCAGCAGTGAAATCCCCAGGGGCTCACCCCTCCACTTT
.	TRBD1	TRBJ1-2	TRBV5-5	CASSLVQGANYGYTF	TGTGCCAGCAGCTTGGTGCAGGGGGCGAACTATGGCTACACCTTC
.	TRBD1	TRBJ2-2	TRBV29-1	CSVMTGPTNTGELFF	TGCAGCGTTATGACAGGGCCCACCAACACCGGGGAGCTGTTTTTT
once	.	TRBJ1-1	TRBV3-1/TRBV3-2	CASSQEDRVTEAFF	TGTGCCAGCAGCCAAGAGGATCGGGTCACTGAAGCTTTCTTT
.	TRBD2	TRBJ2-1	TRBV24-1	CATSDLPIAGGFWEQFF	TGTGCCACCAGTGATTTGCCCATAGCGGGAGGTTTCTGGGAGCAGTTCTTC
.	.	TRBJ1-1	TRBV19	CASWGTPNTEAFF	TGTGCCTCTTGGGGGACACCCAACACTGAAGCTTTCTTT
.	.	TRBJ1-4	TRBV28	CASSLRQGLEKLFF	TGTGCCAGCAGTTTACGGCAGGGATTGGAAAAACTGTTTTTT
.	TRBD1	TRBJ1-2	TRBV7-8	CASSFLDRDYGYTF	TGTGCCAGCAGCTTCCTCGACAGGGATTATGGCTACACCTTC
.	TRBD2	TRBJ2-1	TRBV7-3	CASSLLAGALNEQFF	TGTGCCAGCAGCTTATTAGCGGGAGCCCTCAATGAGCAGTTCTTC
.	TRBD2	TRBJ2-1	TRBV5-1	CASSLLLAGNNEQFF	TGCGCCAGCAGCTTGCTACTAGCGGGTAACAATGAGCAGTTCTTC
.	.	TRBJ2-7	TRBV19	CASRPSYEQYF	TGTGCCAGTAGGCCCTCCTACGAGCAGTACTTC
.	.	TRBJ1-1	TRBV12-1	CASSFVAGEANTEAFF	TGTGCCAGCAGCTTTGTGGCAGGGGAAGCGAACACTGAAGCTTTCTTT
.	.	TRBJ1-1	TRBV3-1/TRBV3-2	CASSQLRMNTEAFF	TGTGCCAGCAGCCAATTACGAATGAACACTGAAGCTTTCTTT
.	TRBD1	TRBJ2-3	TRBV10-1	CASSPGQGAGDTQYF	TGCGCCAGCAGCCCGGGACAGGGGGCAGGGGATACGCAGTATTTT
.	.	TRBJ1-1	TRBV3-1/TRBV3-2	CASSQVASNTEAFF	TGTGCCAGCAGCCAAGTTGCATCGAACACTGAAGCTTTCTTT
.	.	TRBJ2-7	TRBV10-3	CAISEEATYEQYF	TGTGCCATCAGTGAGGAGGCCACCTACGAGCAGTACTTC
.	.	TRBJ1-5	TRBV25-1	CASSDWQSNQPQHF	TGTGCCAGCAGTGATTGGCAGAGCAATCAGCCCCAGCATTTT
.	TRBD1	TRBJ2-2	TRBV5-1	CASSPTGNAGELFF	TGCGCCAGCAGCCCGACAGGGAATGCCGGGGAGCTGTTTTTT
.	.	TRBJ1-1	TRBV5-1	CASSYFGVGGTEAFF	TGCGCCAGCAGCTACTTCGGGGTCGGGGGCACTGAAGCTTTCTTT
.	.	TRBJ1-2	TRBV18	CASSPTGDRYGYTF	TGTGCCAGCTCACCAACAGGTGATAGGTATGGCTACACCTTC
.	.	TRBJ1-3	TRBV3-1/TRBV3-2	CASSQDSRRNSGNTIYF	TGTGCCAGCAGCCAAGATAGCCGACGGAACTCTGGAAACACCATATATTTT
.	TRBD2	TRBJ2-4	TRBV27	CASSSLAGGANIQYF	TGTGCCAGCAGTTCCTTAGCGGGAGGGGCGAACATTCAGTACTTC
.	TRBD1	TRBJ1-1	TRBV6-6	CASSPSGTATSNTEAFF	TGTGCCAGCAGTCCCTCCGGGACAGCCACCTCTAACACTGAAGCTTTCTTT
.	.	TRBJ1-1	TRBV18	CASSPGVGTEAFF	TGTGCCAGCTCACCCGGGGTCGGCACTGAAGCTTTCTTT
.	.	TRBJ1-3	TRBV30	CAWDGGNTIYF	TGTGCCTGGGACGGTGGAAACACCATATATTTT
few	.	TRBJ2-2	TRBV18	CASSPPEAAAEGGELFF	TGTGCCAGCTCACCACCGGAGGCGGCAGCCGAAGGCGGGGAGCTGTTTTTT
few	.	TRBJ2-3	TRBV18	CASSPWGRTDTQYF	TGTGCCAGCTCACCATGGGGTCGCACAGATACGCAGTATTTT
.	TRBD1	TRBJ1-1	TRBV2	CASRGTGAVAEAFF	TGTGCCAGCAGGGGGACAGGGGCGGTGGCTGAAGCTTTCTTT
.	.	TRBJ1-2	TRBV2	CASSPGAPTSYGYTF	TGTGCCAGCAGTCCAGGGGCCCCGACTTCCTATGGCTACACCTTC
few	TRBD1	TRBJ2-5	TRBV5-5	CASSLTGQEETQYF	TGTGCCAGCAGCTTGACGGGACAGGAAGAGACCCAGTACTTC
once	TRBD1	TRBJ1-4	TRBV28	CASEGQEGKLFF	TGTGCCAGCGAGGGACAGGAGGGGAAACTGTTTTTT
.	.	TRBJ2-3	TRBV30	CAWSGTALTDTQYF	TGTGCCTGGAGTGGAACAGCCCTCACAGATACGCAGTATTTT
once	.	TRBJ1-2	TRBV9	CASSVGPNYGYTF	TGTGCCAGCAGCGTCGGGCCTAACTATGGCTACACCTTC
once	.	TRBJ2-3	TRBV6-2/TRBV6-3	CASSPGRAPYTDTQYF	TGTGCCAGCAGCCCCGGCAGGGCGCCTTACACAGATACGCAGTATTTT
.	.	TRBJ2-1	TRBV5-6	CASSLFTRLSNEQFF	TGTGCCAGCAGCTTGTTTACCAGGCTGAGCAATGAGCAGTTCTTC
.	.	TRBJ1-1	TRBV12-3/TRBV12-4	CASSFSGGTEAFF	TGTGCCAGCAGTTTCTCCGGGGGCACTGAAGCTTTCTTT